The present entry profiles one T cell receptor (beta chain) with its context. No antigen is known for it. Base qualities are not recorded, but no much larger clone differs from it by a single base. The cysteine opens and the phenylalanine closes a CDR3 of 16 amino acids. The entry retains the CDR3 DNA only, 48 bases that are in frame from base 1. CDR1 and CDR2 are drawn from the germline V gene: SGHRS, YFSETQ. V has 4 bases trimmed and J has 7 bases trimmed; junction bases matching no gene number 11. This sample was included in a study of low-dose radiotherapy and immunotherapy resistance in tumors (dated by TCRdb to the early 2020s). General notes on the study: In Cohort 1, each fraction delivered 0.5 Gy every 2 weeks, and the prescribed total PTV dose was 6.5 Gy. Nivolumab and ipilimumab were both given intravenously, with nivolumab at a 240 mg flat dose every two weeks and ipilimumab at 1 mg/kg every six weeks. Aspirin 300 mg was taken orally once daily by patients for four cycles, starting on cycle 1 day 1. No randomization into treatment groups was done for the people taking part in the trial. Every two weeks, patients got intravenous cyclophosphamide at 200 mg/m2, given one day ahead of each radiation and immunotherapy administration. Eight patients were included in the translational analysis, namely three from the first dose cohort plus the first five from the second dose cohort. Patients in Cohort 2 were given 1 Gy per fraction every two weeks, for a total of 13 Gy across 26 weeks.

The listed sequencing device is Illumina HiSeq 2500. Superscript III and a set of TRAV- and TRBV-specific primers were used to synthesize first-strand cDNA, so that both TCRalpha and TCRbeta chains were covered. TCRs were amplified with Phusion for roughly 20 PCR cycles using a constant-region primer together with the adapter attached to the V primers. Amplification of the isolated mRNA was done with the MessageAmp II aRNA Amplification Kit, which involved a 16-hour in vitro transcription at 37 degrees C. The Dynabeads mRNA DIRECT Purification Kit was used to isolate the mRNA for TCR sequencing. A second roughly 25-cycle Phusion PCR added indexed Illumina adapters, and products were purified with AMPure XP beads. On the study's bioinformatics: Custom Perl scripts were used to pool TCR sequences that encoded the same protein, to remove out-of-frame sequences, and to calculate the abundance of each clonotype. Any TCR sequence backed by just one read was left out of the analysis. Among the metrics used to describe the repertoires were Shannon entropy, Gini index, clonality, richness, and the frequency of TCRs shared between repertoires. The raw public data were reprocessed by TCRdb itself: fastp quality trimming at Q25, MiXCR clonotype calling, in-frame beta chains only. Every entry covers one CDR3 protein and lists the most common genes and DNA from its rows. Here the V and J calls rest on TCRdb's processing, not on the authors' analysis. The sample contains tens of thousands of distinct CDR3 sequences, around 20% of them found a single time. The ten largest clones take up 10% to 15% of the sample.

This specimen's time point label, per the study, means: after trial treatment. Interpreted using the paper, the treatment or condition label stands for: LDRT plus nivolumab, ipilimumab, low-dose cyclophosphamide and aspirin (RACIN trial). Donors were enrolled in RACIN, a single-arm phase I dose-escalation trial combining nivolumab, ipilimumab, aspirin, low-dose cyclophosphamide and low-dose radiotherapy. Patients were eligible if they had advanced solid tumors that were TIL-negative. This specimen was PBMCs, taken after low-dose radiotherapy plus immunotherapy. The TCR was taken from a female donor with ovarian cancer. Here the chain combines TRBV5-1 and TRBJ2-2, and 9 junction bases match TRBD2. The CDR3 protein is CASSPSGRIRGGELFF. The DNA is TGCGCCAGCAGCCCGAGCGGGAGGATCCGTGGCGGGGAGCTGTTTTTT.